This T cell receptor beta chain was recorded in a study of T cells after yellow fever vaccination. As concerns this clonotype: Antigen specificity is unknown.

Production of TCR cDNA was by 5'RACE template switching, which also added a universal primer site and UMIs. MiXCR, run by TCRdb on the 5' RACE reads, gives a single entry per CDR3 protein. The sample includes about 340,000 distinct CDR3 sequences, around 3.9% of them seen just once. The CDR3 runs to 14 residues. Per germline, CDR1 DFQATT and CDR2 SNEGSKA (reference sequence). Trimming took 5 bases from V and 0 from J, leaving 14 bases between them. Study-wide results and limits: FACS-sorted repertoires might harbor abundant contaminating clonotypes from the bulk population. Most primary-vaccination clones reappeared after the booster (approximately 95% CD4, roughly 88% CD8).

The source was PBMCs, collected 5 days after the yellow fever booster vaccination. This chain connects TRBV20-1 to TRBJ2-7; D unresolved. The sequence came from a man aged 18-30 years who received the YFV17D yellow fever vaccine. The CDR3 protein is CSALRWVDSYEQYF. The CDR3 DNA reads as TGCAGTGCTCTGAGGTGGGTCGACTCCTACGAGCAGTACTTC.